These 7 T cell receptor beta chains share one sample of origin, sequenced in a study of cytomegalovirus exposure and HLA in healthy donors. The PCR had 60 Vbeta and 13 Jbeta primers. Using immunoSEQ multiplex PCR, the repertoire was profiled, and TCRdb retains in-frame clones only, with some absent. The table has 280,000 or so clones, approximately 90% seen once; the top ten hold more than 2%. Specimen: PBMCs. The receptor set was obtained from a woman under 30 in good health and CMV-seronegative.

The genes are TRBV4-1 and TRBJ2-7; 7 nucleotides match TRBD2. V was pared by 1 base and J by 0 bases, with 12 bases of the junction left unmatched. Germline-derived CDR1 and CDR2 are MGHRA and YSYEKL. The CDR3 totals 18 residues. CDR3 region: CASSQAGRAPASSYEQYF. The CDR3, as DNA: TGCGCCAGCAGCCAAGCGGGGAGGGCCCCGGCCTCCTCCTACGAGCAGTACTTC.

The chain employs TRBV11-3 and TRBJ2-1; 11 bases fit TRBD2. CDR3 length equals 15 residues. Germline values: CDR1 SGHNT, CDR2 YENEEA. With V trimmed by 0 bases and J by 9 bases, 4 bases remained unmatched. CDR3 sequence: CASSLDSGGAAEQFF. In nucleotides, the CDR3 is TGTGCCAGCAGCTTAGATAGCGGGGGGGCCGCTGAGCAGTTCTTC.

The chain combines TRBV7-8 with TRBJ1-1; D unclear. This CDR3 spans 16 amino acids. CDR1 SGHVS and CDR2 FQNEAQ come from the germline V gene. Trimming left V 0 bases short and J 4 bases short, with 15 bases between. The CDR3 sequence is CASSLASRAGSTEAFF. CDR3 bases: TGTGCCAGCAGCTTAGCCAGTAGGGCGGGGAGCACTGAAGCTTTCTTT.

This clone was seen just once. The V call is TRBV27, the J call TRBJ2-7; TRBD1 might be the D (6 bases). The CDR3 is 15 amino acids. With 0 bases removed from V and 5 bases from J, the gap between germline ends came to 14 bases. Germline lookup yields CDR1 MNHEY and CDR2 SMNVEV (reference sequence). The CDR3 bases are TGTGCCAGCAGTTTATCGATACAGGGCTTGGACGAGCAGTACTTC. Its protein product is CASSLSIQGLDEQYF.

This sequence joins TRBV19 and TRBJ1-1; D might be TRBD1 (6 bases). Deletions cut 5 bases from V and 3 bases from J, with 16 bases between. The V gene's germline CDR1 is LNHDA and CDR2 SQIVND (reference sequence). This CDR3 contains 15 residues. The CDR3 spells CASSLPQGRHTEAFF. The DNA of the CDR3 is TGTGCCAGTAGTCTACCACAGGGCCGGCACACTGAAGCTTTCTTT.

The chain recombines TRBV10-2 with TRBJ2-5; 7 nucleotides align to TRBD1. The CDR3 has 12 residues. Trimming removed 7 bases from V and 2 bases from J; junction bases left unmatched: 1. CDR1 is WSHSY and CDR2 is SAAADI in the germline V gene. Written as DNA, the CDR3 is TGCGCCAGCACGACAGGGCAAGAGACCCAGTACTTC. Amino acid sequence: CASTTGQETQYF.

The chain joins TRBV25-1 to TRBJ2-3; TRBD2 aligns across 10 bases. V lost 8 bases, J lost 2 bases, and 7 bases stayed unmatched. CDR1 and CDR2 (germline): MGHDK, SYGVNS. CDR3 length: 15 residues. The CDR3 DNA follows: TGTGCCAGCGGTCAGCGGGGGGGGACCACAGATACGCAGTATTTT. This gives the protein CASGQRGGTTDTQYF.